This is a list of T cell receptor beta chains from one sample in a study of identical twins. TCRdb re-derived calls from the 5' RACE reads in MiXCR, one entry per CDR3 protein. The table records hundreds of thousands of distinct CDR3 sequences, more than 12% of them present only once. The sample taken for sequencing was memory (CD45RO+) T cells sorted from blood. The receptors were gathered from a woman between 18 and 30 years old in good health. The CDR3 runs from the conserved cysteine through the conserved F or W. D genes are given only for firm matches. Clone size is stated in some rows and not others, as once, few, many or a class when expanded.

d_call | j_call | clone_size | v_call | cdr3_nt | cdr3_aa
TRBD2 | TRBJ2-3 | many | TRBV5-1 | TGCGCCAGCAGCTTGGAACTAGCGGGGAGCACAGATACGCAGTATTTT | CASSLELAGSTDTQYF
TRBD1 | TRBJ2-3 | - | TRBV20-1 | TGCAGTGCTAGAGATGACAGGGCAGATACGCAGTATTTT | CSARDDRADTQYF
- | TRBJ2-3 | many | TRBV20-1 | TGCAGTGCTAGAGTTGGTAGCACAGATACGCAGTATTTT | CSARVGSTDTQYF
- | TRBJ2-7 | few | TRBV6-2/TRBV6-3 | TGTGCCAGCAGCCTCGATGCCTACGAGCAGTACTTC | CASSLDAYEQYF
TRBD2 | TRBJ2-1 | many | TRBV13 | TGTGCCAGCAGCAAACGTCGGGGGACTAGCGACAATGAGCAGTTCTTC | CASSKRRGTSDNEQFF
- | TRBJ2-5 | - | TRBV7-9 | TGTGCCAGCAGGCTTGGGTCGCCAGGAGAGACCCAGTACTTC | CASRLGSPGETQYF
- | TRBJ2-3 | - | TRBV12-3/TRBV12-4 | TGTGCCAGCAGGGATTCTGGCACAGATACGCAGTATTTT | CASRDSGTDTQYF
- | TRBJ2-5 | - | TRBV29-1 | TGCAGCGTTGTTCCCAGCCTAAGCCAAGAGACCCAGTACTTC | CSVVPSLSQETQYF
- | TRBJ2-1 | many | TRBV5-1 | TGCGCCAGCAGCCCGCGACTCACGCAGTCGCCCTACAATGAGCAGTTCTTC | CASSPRLTQSPYNEQFF
TRBD2 | TRBJ2-3 | - | TRBV6-1 | TGTGCCAGCAGTGCAGCCTTCCGGGGGGCAGATACGCAGTATTTT | CASSAAFRGADTQYF
- | TRBJ2-1 | - | TRBV9 | TGTGCCAGCACTACCTCAAGCTTCGGGGATGGTAATGAGCAGTTCTTC | CASTTSSFGDGNEQFF
TRBD2 | TRBJ2-7 | few | TRBV5-1 | TGCGCCAGCAGCTTGGAACTAGCGGGAGTCTACGAGCAGTACTTC | CASSLELAGVYEQYF
- | TRBJ2-7 | many | TRBV12-3/TRBV12-4 | TGTGCCAGCAGTTTGAAAGGGCTTTTATACGTTCAGTACTTC | CASSLKGLLYVQYF
- | TRBJ2-1 | - | TRBV10-3 | TGTGCCATCAGTGATAGCGGTTCGAGCTCCTACAATGAGCAGTTCTTC | CAISDSGSSSYNEQFF
TRBD2 | TRBJ2-3 | - | TRBV4-2 | TGTGCCAGCAGCCAAGATCCTCACGGGAGGGCCGGGGGTACGCAGTATTTT | CASSQDPHGRAGGTQYF
- | TRBJ2-4 | few | TRBV9 | TGTGCCAGCAGCGTTTTAAGCACTGGCATTCAGTACTTC | CASSVLSTGIQYF
- | TRBJ2-3 | many | TRBV12-3/TRBV12-4 | TGTGCCAGCAGTTTAGTGGACGGGGCCACAGATACGCAGTATTTT | CASSLVDGATDTQYF
- | TRBJ2-3 | few | TRBV5-1 | TGCGCCAGCAGCTTCGCCGGGATTACAGATACGCAGTATTTT | CASSFAGITDTQYF
TRBD1 | TRBJ2-3 | - | TRBV20-1 | TGCAGTGCTCCCGCCGACAGGGGGAGCACAGATACGCAGTATTTT | CSAPADRGSTDTQYF
- | TRBJ2-1 | - | TRBV7-2 | TGTGCCAGCAGCTCCACGGGCGGGAAGGAGTTCTTC | CASSSTGGKEFF
TRBD1 | TRBJ1-2 | few | TRBV5-1 | TGCGCCAGCAGCGAAGACAGGGGGCGAAGGGGCTACACCTTC | CASSEDRGRRGYTF
- | TRBJ2-7 | - | TRBV20-1 | TGCAGTGCTAGAGATTTCGACTCCTCCTACGAGCAGTACTTC | CSARDFDSSYEQYF
- | TRBJ2-5 | few | TRBV20-1 | TGCAGTGCTCAAGACAGGATCCAAGAGACCCAGTACTTC | CSAQDRIQETQYF
- | TRBJ2-1 | few | TRBV20-1 | TGCAGTGCTAGAGATACGGGGGCGGTGCAGTTCTTC | CSARDTGAVQFF
TRBD2 | TRBJ2-1 | few | TRBV15 | TGTGCTACCCGGGGGGGGACTGCTTTGCTCTTC | CATRGGTALLF
- | TRBJ1-3 | - | TRBV12-3/TRBV12-4 | TGTGCCAGCAGTCCAACCACAGGTCCCCTGGGTGGAAACACCATATATTTT | CASSPTTGPLGGNTIYF
TRBD1 | TRBJ2-1 | many | TRBV9 | TGTGCCAGCAGCCCAAGAGGGGACAGACACAATGAGCAGTTCTTC | CASSPRGDRHNEQFF
TRBD1 | TRBJ2-2 | many | TRBV5-5 | TGTGCCAGCAGCTTGGAGGGGACAGCGAACACCGGGGAGCTGTTTTTT | CASSLEGTANTGELFF
TRBD2 | TRBJ2-1 | - | TRBV7-9 | TGTGCCAGCACGCGGGGGGGAACCTACAATGAGCAGTTCTTC | CASTRGGTYNEQFF
TRBD2 | TRBJ2-1 | few | TRBV5-6 | TGTGCCAGCAGCTTGGCCTCTAGCGGGACCCTCGAGCAGTTCTTC | CASSLASSGTLEQFF
- | TRBJ2-7 | many | TRBV7-2 | TGTGCCAGCAGCTTAGAATCGGGACCCTCCTACGAGCAGTACTTC | CASSLESGPSYEQYF
- | TRBJ2-1 | - | TRBV5-1 | TGCGCCAGCAGCTCGGTCCCTGGGGTTTACAATGAGCAGTTCTTC | CASSSVPGVYNEQFF
- | TRBJ1-5 | many | TRBV12-3/TRBV12-4 | TGTGCCAGCAGTGGGACGAGCAATCAGCCCCAGCATTTT | CASSGTSNQPQHF
- | TRBJ1-1 | - | TRBV10-2 | TGCGCCAGCAGGAAAGGCTTTCAGGTCATGAACACTGAAGCTTTCTTT | CASRKGFQVMNTEAFF
- | TRBJ2-7 | many | TRBV5-1 | TGCGCCAGCAGCCGTCAGGGGGGCTCCTACGAGCAGTACTTC | CASSRQGGSYEQYF
TRBD1 | TRBJ2-2 | few | TRBV6-1 | TGTGCCAGCAGGGAGATACAGGGGGTCGTAACCGGGGAGCTGTTTTTT | CASREIQGVVTGELFF
- | TRBJ2-3 | few | TRBV11-1 | TGTGCCAGCAGCTCAGGCGGGAAGACAGGAGTTAGCACAGATACGCAGTATTTT | CASSSGGKTGVSTDTQYF
- | TRBJ2-5 | - | TRBV20-1 | TGCAGTGCTAGGGGTAATTGGCCAGCCCAAGAGACCCAGTACTTC | CSARGNWPAQETQYF
TRBD1 | TRBJ2-3 | few | TRBV29-1 | TGCAGCGTTTCGCGAGGACAGGCTACGCAGTATTTT | CSVSRGQATQYF
- | TRBJ2-3 | - | TRBV20-1 | TGCAGTGCTAGAGACAATGGGCGCCGTAGCACAGATACGCAGTATTTT | CSARDNGRRSTDTQYF
- | TRBJ2-7 | - | TRBV20-1 | TGCAGTGCTGTGGGCAACGAGCAGTACTTC | CSAVGNEQYF
TRBD2 | TRBJ2-1 | few | TRBV10-3 | TGTGCCATCAGTGAGTCCCTAGCGGGAGTTGAGCAGTTCTTC | CAISESLAGVEQFF
TRBD1 | TRBJ2-4 | many | TRBV7-8 | TGTGCCAGCAGCTTAGTGGGACAGGAAAACATTCAGTACTTC | CASSLVGQENIQYF
TRBD1 | TRBJ2-1 | few | TRBV5-1 | TGCGCCAGCAGCTTTCAGGGGGCAGACAATGAGCAGTTCTTC | CASSFQGADNEQFF
TRBD1 | TRBJ1-5 | - | TRBV15 | TGTGCCACCAGCACAGGGACAGCCAAGGAAAAGGATCAGCCCCAGCATTTT | CATSTGTAKEKDQPQHF
- | TRBJ2-6 | many | TRBV4-3 | TGCGCCAGCAGCCAAGCGGTCAGGGGGGGCGCCTCTGGGGCCAACGTCCTGACTTTC | CASSQAVRGGASGANVLTF
TRBD1 | TRBJ1-6 | - | TRBV7-2 | TGTGCCAGCAGGCCTCAGCAGGGGGTGAGGAATTCACCCCTCCACTTT | CASRPQQGVRNSPLHF
TRBD2 | TRBJ2-1 | - | TRBV25-1 | TGTGCCAGCAGGACTAGCGGAGCCAATGAGCAGTTCTTC | CASRTSGANEQFF